Sequencing of this TCR beta chain was carried out in a study of shared clonotypes between healthy human individuals. Naive CD4+ cells were CD45RA-selected; the remaining cells were memory. Clones were read by immunoSEQ multiplex PCR, and TCRdb kept only the in-frame ones, dropping some. Among approximately 2.5 million clones, 93% were seen once, and the ten largest hold around 0.4%. The sequencing sample was made of naive CD4+ T cells from PBMCs. Sample subset: CD45RA+ positively selected. This sequence originates from a man between 18 and 29 years old in good health. Some clones in this sample may be carry-over from other donors' samples.

CDR3 residues: CASSANRLDTQYF. The CDR3 DNA follows: TGTGCCAGCTCAGCCAACAGACTAGATACGCAGTATTTT. This chain joins TRBV18 and TRBJ2-3; no reliable D call. The ends were cut back, 5 bases at V and 5 bases at J, with 11 bases in the middle. This CDR3 has 13 residues. Germline V lookup: CDR1 KGHSH, CDR2 LQKENI. Full variable domain (missing parts from reference TRBV18 and TRBJ2-3): NAGVMQNPRHLVRRRGQEARLRCSPMKGHSHVYWYRQLPEEGLKFMVYLQKENIIDESGMPKERFSAEFPKEGPSILRIQQVVRGDSAAYFCASSANRLDTQYFGPGTRLTVL.